The next 20 T cell receptor beta chains were all read from a single sample in a study of T cell responses to AZD1222 COVID-19 vaccine. Method: immunoSEQ multiplex PCR; TCRdb's copy keeps in-frame clones and lacks some. The table records fewer than 150,000 clones, roughly 93% of them present only once. Sequenced here: peripheral blood, sampled 28 days after the second AZD1222 dose. The receptors shown here come from an adult who received the AZD1222 COVID-19 vaccine.

The J gene is TRBJ2-5, the V gene TRBV30; D gene ambiguous. There are 16 residues in the CDR3. The V end was cut by 1 base, the J end by 4 bases, with 19 bases between. Germline CDR1 and CDR2: GTSNPN and SVGIG (reference sequence). The CDR3, as DNA: TGTGCCTGGAGTGCTACGCACGGATTCCCTATAGAGACCCAGTACTTC. It specifies CAWSATHGFPIETQYF.

The rearrangement links TRBV7-2 to TRBJ2-5; D gene unclear. Germline V CDR1 and CDR2: SGHTA, FQGNSA. Between the trimmed V and J ends, which lost 7 bases and 2 bases, there was a span of 14 bases. This CDR3 has 14 amino acids. The CDR3 region is CASKVGSGQETQYF. The DNA for the CDR3 is TGTGCCAGCAAAGTGGGATCGGGTCAAGAGACCCAGTACTTC. The variable domain in full, with the rest retrieved from reference TRBV7-2 and TRBJ2-5, is GAGVSQSPSNKVTEKGKDVELRCDPISGHTALYWYRQSLGQGLEFLIYFQGNSAPDKSGLPSDRFSAERTGGSVSTLTIQRTQQEDSAVYLCASKVGSGQETQYFGPGTRLLVL.

V and J are TRBV7-8 and TRBJ1-3, with D unclear. The V and J ends lost 2 bases and 1 base respectively, with 6 bases between them. The germline V gene has CDR1 SGHVS and CDR2 FQNEAQ. The CDR3 is made up of 14 amino acids. The CDR3 coding sequence is TGTGCCAGCAGCTTATTGGTATCTGGAAACACCATATATTTT. This sequence encodes CASSLLVSGNTIYF.

The rearrangement joins TRBV19 to TRBJ1-5, with D hard to call. The CDR3 runs 16 residues. With 1 base removed from V and 2 bases from J, the gap between germline ends came to 12 bases. The V gene's germline CDR1 is LNHDA and CDR2 SQIVND (reference sequence). CDR3 bases: TGTGCCAGTAGTATAGTCGGGGTGGGAGGCAATCAGCCCCAGCATTTT. The encoded protein is CASSIVGVGGNQPQHF.

The chain recombines TRBV10-3 with TRBJ2-1; 8 nucleotides agree with TRBD1. The CDR3 runs 15 residues. Losses at the gene ends were 2 bases for V and 6 bases for J; bases not matched to a gene: 6. The germline V gene encodes CDR1 ENHRY and CDR2 SYGVKD. The CDR3 protein is CAISEGQGPGNEQFF. Here the CDR3 DNA reads TGTGCCATCAGTGAGGGACAGGGACCTGGCAATGAGCAGTTCTTC.

For the CDR3, the DNA is TGCGCCAGCAGCCCCTGGACAGGGGAAGGCTACACCTTC. Translated: CASSPWTGEGYTF. The chain is built from TRBV5-1 and TRBJ1-2; 9 bases line up with TRBD1. Looked up from germline, CDR1 is SGHRS and CDR2 is YFSETQ. After removal of 4 bases from V and 8 bases from J, the junction contained 6 bases not matched to a gene. This CDR3 contains 13 residues.

This rearrangement joins TRBV7-3 to TRBJ2-1; 11 positions agree with TRBD2. The V segment lost 1 base and the J segment 4 bases; nucleotides outside the gene matches: 0. Germline assignment: CDR1 SGHTA and CDR2 FQGTGA. This CDR3 has 15 residues. The CDR3 DNA is TGTGCCAGCAGCTTAAGACTAGCGGGGTACAATGAGCAGTTCTTC. Translation gives CASSLRLAGYNEQFF.

The chain recombines TRBV10-2 with TRBJ2-3, with 13 positions matching TRBD2. Germline V lookup: CDR1 WSHSY, CDR2 SAAADI. The CDR3 is 17 amino acids. V was pared by 0 bases and J by 4 bases, with 4 bases of the junction left unmatched. CDR3 bases: TGCGCCAGCAGTGAGTCAACTAGCGGGGGGGCCGCAGATACGCAGTATTTT. Translating it yields CASSESTSGGAADTQYF.

The genes are TRBV5-4 and TRBJ2-3; 7 bases are a match to TRBD1. The V gene's germline CDR1 is SGHNT and CDR2 YYREEE (reference sequence). V gave up 0 bases and J gave up 2 bases; unmatched junction bases: 6. CDR3 length: 16 residues. CDR3 bases: TGTGCCAGCAGCTTGGACGGGACAGTCCTCACAGATACGCAGTATTTT. Translated: CASSLDGTVLTDTQYF.

The V call is TRBV27, the J call TRBJ2-7; TRBD1 aligns across 9 bases. V dropped 7 bases and J dropped 7; count of bases not matched to a gene: 20. The CDR3 runs 17 residues. Germline V gives CDR1 MNHEY, CDR2 SMNVEV (reference sequence). CDR3 nucleotide sequence: TGTGCCAGCAAGACCTCGACAGGGGGAGAACGGCTAGGAGAGCAGTACTTC. It encodes CASKTSTGGERLGEQYF.

This chain links TRBV2 with TRBJ1-4; D unclear. The CDR3 has 11 residues. Germline values: CDR1 SNHLY, CDR2 FYNNEI. Trimming cost V 5 bases and J 6 bases, with 4 bases left between them. Here the CDR3 DNA reads TGTGCCAGCAGTTACTATGAAAAACTGTTTTTT. Translating it yields CASSYYEKLFF.

The chain couples TRBV6-5 to TRBJ1-2; the D gene is possibly TRBD1 (5 bases). CDR3 length: 16 residues. Germline V gives CDR1 MNHEY, CDR2 SVGAGI. Trimming took 4 bases from V and 2 from J, leaving 17 bases between them. The DNA of the CDR3 is TGTGCCAGCAGTTCCTTTGTGGGGACCGCGAACTATGGCTACACCTTC. It yields the protein CASSSFVGTANYGYTF.

This clone was detected a few times. V and J are TRBV27 and TRBJ1-6; unclear D gene. V gave up 3 bases and J gave up 10 bases, with 7 bases separating them. The CDR3 sequence is 12 residues long. CDR1 and CDR2 (germline): MNHEY, SMNVEV (reference sequence). CDR3 coding DNA: TGTGCCAGCAGTTTCGCAAGGTCACCCCTCCACTTT. It encodes CASSFARSPLHF.

The genes are TRBV2 and TRBJ1-5; no clear D. The ends were cut back, 6 bases at V and 0 bases at J, with 9 bases in the middle. The V gene's germline CDR1 is SNHLY and CDR2 FYNNEI. The CDR3 is 14 residues long. The CDR3 DNA sequence: TGTGCCAGCAGGGCACAAGATAGCAATCAGCCCCAGCATTTT. Its translation is CASRAQDSNQPQHF.

This clone was recorded only once. The rearrangement joins TRBV5-1 to TRBJ1-4; D is ambiguous. The germline CDR1 and CDR2 sequences are SGHRS and YFSETQ. Trimming shortened V by 1 base and J by 0 bases, and 22 bases separated the two germline ends. The CDR3 spans 20 residues. The CDR3 DNA sequence: TGCGCCAGCAGCTTGTTTCCCCAATCGGGGTGGGGTGCAACTAATGAAAAACTGTTTTTT. Protein sequence: CASSLFPQSGWGATNEKLFF.

The J gene is TRBJ1-4, the V gene TRBV5-1; the D is unclear. The germline CDR1 and CDR2 sequences are SGHRS and YFSETQ. The CDR3 totals 15 residues. Deletions cut 4 bases from V and 3 bases from J, with 13 bases between. This chain's CDR3 is CASSRGGHPNEKLFF. DNA for the CDR3: TGCGCCAGCAGCCGTGGTGGTCACCCTAATGAAAAACTGTTTTTT.

J is TRBJ1-1 and V is TRBV5-8; D uncertain. Deletions cut 5 bases from V and 4 bases from J, with 6 bases between. The CDR3 consists of 11 residues. Germline-derived CDR1 and CDR2 are SGHTS and YDEGEE. The chain's CDR3 is CASSPFTEAFF. The CDR3 DNA is TGTGCCAGCAGTCCATTCACTGAAGCTTTCTTT.

This clone appeared a single time. The chain combines TRBV19 with TRBJ1-2; D possibly corresponds to TRBD1 (6 bases). V lost 7 bases to trimming and J lost 2 bases, with 17 bases between them. The CDR3 has 15 residues. The germline V gene has CDR1 LNHDA and CDR2 SQIVND (reference sequence). This chain's CDR3 is CASKVAGVTNYGYTF. The CDR3 DNA follows: TGTGCCAGTAAGGTGGCAGGGGTGACAAACTATGGCTACACCTTC. The full variable domain, with the rest looked up from reference TRBV19 and TRBJ1-2, is DGGITQSPKYLFRKEGQNVTLSCEQNLNHDAMYWYRQDPGQGLRLIYYSQIVNDFQKGDIAEGYSVSREKKESFPLTVTSAQKNPTAFYLCASKVAGVTNYGYTFGSGTRLTVV.

V and J are TRBV18 and TRBJ2-3, with 13 bases aligning to TRBD2. The V segment lost 6 bases and the J segment 4 bases; nucleotides outside the gene matches: 4. The CDR3 sequence is 15 residues long. Germline CDR1 reads KGHSH; CDR2 reads LQKENI. CDR3: CASSLTSGGPDTQYF. The CDR3 nucleotides are TGTGCCAGCTCCCTGACTAGCGGGGGGCCAGATACGCAGTATTTT.

The J gene is TRBJ1-2, the V gene TRBV9; the D gene is possibly TRBD1 (5 bases). The V gene lost 4 bases and the J gene lost 0 bases, with 13 bases spanning the gap. The CDR3 spans 15 residues. Germline CDR1 and CDR2: SGDLS and YYNGEE. Written as DNA, the CDR3 is TGTGCCAGCAGCTTATGGGCGGGACCTAACTATGGCTACACCTTC. Its protein product is CASSLWAGPNYGYTF. Filled out from reference TRBV9 and TRBJ1-2, the complete variable domain reads DSGVTQTPKHLITATGQRVTLRCSPRSGDLSVYWYQQSLDQGLQFLIQYYNGEERAKGNILERFSAQQFPDLHSELNLSSLELGDSALYFCASSLWAGPNYGYTFGSGTRLTVV.